The 7 T cell receptor beta chains below come from one sample, sequenced in a study of identifying expanded T cells in peripheral blood. Libraries were prepared by immunoSEQ multiplex PCR; TCRdb keeps only in-frame clonotypes and omits some of them. The profile shows about 82,000 clones, around nine tenths of them singletons. Sequencing was carried out using blood. The receptor set was obtained from a person aged 18 to 69 in good health.

The V and J genes are TRBV19 and TRBJ1-4, with D maybe TRBD1 (5 bases). The CDR3 totals 17 residues. The V and J ends lost 3 bases and 8 bases respectively, with 22 bases between them. From germline, CDR1 is LNHDA and CDR2 SQIVND (reference sequence). This CDR3 reads CASSIPSHPERGEKLFF. CDR3 DNA sequence: TGTGCCAGTAGTATCCCTTCGCACCCCGAGCGGGGCGAAAAACTGTTTTTT.

J is TRBJ1-1 and V is TRBV5-1; D is uncertain. V was clipped by 0 bases and J by 7 bases, with 7 bases between them. Germline V gene sequence: CDR1 SGHRS, CDR2 YFSETQ. This CDR3 has 12 residues. DNA for the CDR3: TGCGCCAGCAGCTTGGAAGGTAGTGAAGCTTTCTTT. It specifies CASSLEGSEAFF.

The chain employs TRBV5-1 and TRBJ1-4; D is ambiguous. Germline-derived CDR1 and CDR2 are SGHRS and YFSETQ. The CDR3 runs to 15 residues. Trimming removed 4 bases at V and 3 bases at J, with 13 bases between. DNA for the CDR3: TGCGCCAGCAGCCAGCAAGTAGCGCCTAATGAAAAACTGTTTTTT. The encoded protein is CASSQQVAPNEKLFF.

The CDR3 spells CAWNRQGGQETQYF. Here the CDR3 DNA reads TGTGCCTGGAATCGTCAGGGCGGGCAAGAGACCCAGTACTTC. This rearrangement joins TRBV30 to TRBJ2-5; either TRBD1 or TRBD2 may supply D (5 bases each). Trimming stripped 4 bases from V and 2 bases from J, with 14 bases between. CDR1 is GTSNPN, CDR2 SVGIG, per germline (reference sequence). The CDR3 loop spans 14 amino acids.

V and J are TRBV29-1 and TRBJ2-5, with D possibly TRBD2 on 6 matching bases. The germline V gene encodes CDR1 SQVTM and CDR2 ANQGSEA. V shed 5 bases and J shed 5 bases, with 9 bases lying between them. CDR3 length: 11 residues. The CDR3 coding sequence is TGCAGCGTTTCGGGGGAGGAGACCCAGTACTTC. It codes for CSVSGEETQYF.

This clone was seen only once. The chain is built from TRBV29-1 and TRBJ2-1; tentative D call: TRBD1 (5 bases). Trimming took off 4 bases at V and 9 bases at J, with 13 bases between the two ends. The CDR3 is 12 amino acids. Germline V CDR1 and CDR2: SQVTM, ANQGSEA. This CDR3 reads CSVGGYRTEQFF. CDR3 nucleotide sequence: TGCAGCGTTGGGGGCTACAGGACTGAGCAGTTCTTC.

This chain uses TRBV5-6 with TRBJ2-7; 10 bases align to TRBD1. The CDR3 is 16 amino acids. Germline values: CDR1 SGHDT, CDR2 YYEEEE. V lost 2 bases and J lost 1; bases outside the gene matches: 6. CDR3 loop: CASSLRPGQGSYEQYF. For the CDR3, the DNA is TGTGCCAGCAGCTTAAGACCGGGACAGGGGTCCTACGAGCAGTACTTC.